A selection of T cell receptor beta chains follows, all from one sample in a study of cytomegalovirus exposure and HLA in healthy donors. TCRdb's table, derived via immunoSEQ multiplex PCR, lists solely in-frame clones and lacks some. This sample carries around 98,000 clones, about two thirds of them seen once, and the ten largest clones take over 1%. The source material was PBMCs. These receptors came from a female donor in good health and CMV-seronegative. CDR3s include the opening cysteine and the closing phenylalanine or tryptophan. Fields, in order: V gene, clone size, D gene, J gene, CDR3 protein, CDR3 DNA. The D gene is left open where the match is weak. Clone sizes are given selectively: once, few, many, or a class where the clone is expanded.

>TRBV28|NA|NA|TRBJ1-4
CASSLAGPLEKLFF
TGTGCCAGCAGTTTGGCGGGACCGTTAGAAAAACTGTTTTTT
>TRBV19|NA|NA|TRBJ2-3
CASSIGADSTDTQYF
TGTGCCAGTAGTATAGGGGCCGATAGCACAGATACGCAGTATTTT
>TRBV2|few|TRBD2|TRBJ2-3
CASSETSPSTDTQYF
TGTGCCAGCAGTGAGACTAGCCCTAGCACAGATACGCAGTATTTT
>TRBV30|NA|NA|TRBJ1-1
CAWSIGQRAFF
TGTGCCTGGAGTATTGGACAGCGGGCTTTCTTT
>TRBV7-9|few|NA|TRBJ1-2
CASSLRVGGGYTF
TGTGCCAGCAGCTTAAGGGTAGGAGGTGGCTACACCTTC
>TRBV28|NA|NA|TRBJ1-1
CASSAVGLGTEAFF
TGTGCCAGCAGTGCCGTGGGGCTGGGGACTGAAGCTTTCTTT
>TRBV7-6|NA|TRBD2|TRBJ2-2
CASSLQLATNTGELFF
TGTGCCAGCAGCTTACAACTAGCGACCAACACCGGGGAGCTGTTTTTT
>TRBV5-6|few|NA|TRBJ1-2
CASSSFRRGSSNYGYTF
TGTGCCAGCAGCTCCTTCCGGCGGGGGTCCTCTAACTATGGCTACACCTTC
>TRBV6-1|NA|TRBD1|TRBJ1-2
CASSARDRGDYGYTF
TGTGCCAGCAGTGCACGGGACAGGGGTGACTATGGCTACACCTTC
>TRBV30|NA|NA|TRBJ2-5
CAWSVMWGPQETQYF
TGTGCCTGGAGTGTAATGTGGGGGCCCCAAGAGACCCAGTACTTC
>TRBV4-1|once|NA|TRBJ2-5
CASSLNPGTLQETQYF
TGCGCCAGCAGCCTCAACCCCGGGACTCTCCAAGAGACCCAGTACTTC
>TRBV13|once|NA|TRBJ1-2
CASSLGRDSNGYTF
TGTGCCAGCAGCTTAGGCAGGGATTCTAATGGCTACACCTTC
>TRBV10-2|NA|TRBD1|TRBJ1-2
CASSGWDRAFYGYTF
TGCGCCAGCAGTGGTTGGGACAGGGCGTTCTATGGCTACACCTTC
>TRBV5-1|medium-sized|NA|TRBJ1-1
CASSFGANTEAFF
TGCGCCAGCAGCTTCGGAGCGAACACTGAAGCTTTCTTT
>TRBV2|NA|TRBD1|TRBJ1-2
CASTSRDRDTF
TGTGCCAGCACCTCTAGGGACAGGGACACCTTC
>TRBV7-9|NA|NA|TRBJ2-7
CASSPAAYEQYF
TGTGCCAGCAGCCCGGCGGCCTACGAGCAGTACTTC
>TRBV11-2|few|NA|TRBJ2-1
CASSLESGSGNEQFF
TGTGCCAGCAGCTTAGAATCGGGTAGCGGCAATGAGCAGTTCTTC
>TRBV11-2|NA|TRBD1|TRBJ2-1
CASSLMLGTDYNEQFF
TGTGCCAGCAGCTTAATGTTAGGGACAGACTACAATGAGCAGTTCTTC
>TRBV27|once|NA|TRBJ2-7
CASSLLGSPGHRSYEQYF
TGTGCCAGCAGTTTATTGGGGTCCCCGGGACACCGCTCCTACGAGCAGTACTTC
>TRBV19|NA|NA|TRBJ2-1
CASSIGDRHNEQFF
TGTGCCAGTAGTATAGGCGACAGACACAATGAGCAGTTCTTC
>TRBV6-5|once|TRBD1|TRBJ1-2
CASTRQGVGGYTF
TGTGCCAGCACCCGACAGGGGGTAGGTGGCTACACCTTC
>TRBV7-9|NA|TRBD1|TRBJ2-1
CASSLWGTGGYNEQFF
TGTGCCAGCAGCTTATGGGGGACAGGGGGTTACAATGAGCAGTTCTTC
>TRBV15|NA|NA|TRBJ2-6
CATSRVAGANVLTF
TGTGCCACCAGCAGAGTGGCCGGGGCCAACGTCCTGACTTTC
>TRBV28|NA|NA|TRBJ2-2
CASKRPGGWDTGELFF
TGTGCCAGCAAAAGACCGGGGGGCTGGGACACCGGGGAGCTGTTTTTT
>TRBV4-1|NA|TRBD2|TRBJ2-7
CASSQSPSSGKGYEQYF
TGCGCCAGCAGCCAAAGCCCCTCTAGCGGGAAAGGCTACGAGCAGTACTTC
>TRBV11-3|few|NA|TRBJ2-7
CASSSRAGTYEQYF
TGTGCCAGCAGCTCCAGGGCTGGAACCTACGAGCAGTACTTC
>TRBV4-1|few|NA|TRBJ1-1
CASSLRLNTEAFF
TGCGCCAGCAGCCTGCGACTCAACACTGAAGCTTTCTTT
>TRBV9|NA|NA|TRBJ2-1
CASTPAGVGEQFF
TGTGCCAGCACACCGGCTGGAGTCGGTGAGCAGTTCTTC
>TRBV9|NA|TRBD1|TRBJ2-1
CASSPRTGNEQFF
TGTGCCAGCAGCCCAAGGACAGGGAATGAGCAGTTCTTC
>TRBV2|NA|TRBD2|TRBJ2-3
CASSGEGGTDTQYF
TGTGCCAGCAGTGGGGAGGGAGGCACAGATACGCAGTATTTT
>TRBV19|NA|NA|TRBJ1-1
CASSIQGNTEAFF
TGTGCCAGTAGTATACAGGGGAACACTGAAGCTTTCTTT
>TRBV10-2|NA|TRBD2|TRBJ2-5
CASSETGLAGGETQYF
TGCGCCAGCAGTGAGACGGGACTAGCGGGAGGTGAGACCCAGTACTTC